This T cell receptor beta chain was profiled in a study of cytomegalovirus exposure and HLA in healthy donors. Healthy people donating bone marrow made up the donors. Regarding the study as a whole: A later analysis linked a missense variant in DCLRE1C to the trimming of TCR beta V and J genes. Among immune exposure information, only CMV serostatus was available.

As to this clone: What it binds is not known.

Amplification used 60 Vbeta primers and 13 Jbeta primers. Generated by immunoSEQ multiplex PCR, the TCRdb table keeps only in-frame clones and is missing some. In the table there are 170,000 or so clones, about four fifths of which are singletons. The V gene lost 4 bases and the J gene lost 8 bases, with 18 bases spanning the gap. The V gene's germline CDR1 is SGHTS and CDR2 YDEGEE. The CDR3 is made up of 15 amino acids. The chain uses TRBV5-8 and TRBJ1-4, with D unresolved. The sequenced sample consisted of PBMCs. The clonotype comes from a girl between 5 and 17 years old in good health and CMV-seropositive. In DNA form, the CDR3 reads TGTGCCAGCAGCCGTCAACAGCGGGGAGTGGAAAAACTGTTTTTT. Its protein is CASSRQQRGVEKLFF.